Listed below are T cell receptor beta chains from one sample, sequenced in a study of CD8+ T cells in alopecia areata. Sequenced by immunoSEQ multiplex PCR; TCRdb stores in-frame clones only, minus some. Among 150,000 to 200,000 clones listed, 50% to 75% were seen once. Sample: CD4+ T cells sorted from blood, taken at roughly week 55, from a patient treated with tofacitinib. These receptors all stem from a human donor with alopecia areata. Both conserved end residues are part of each CDR3. D genes are given only for firm matches. Size tells how often a clone was seen (once, few, many) or the class of an expanded clone, and some rows leave it out.

CDR3 DNA: TGCGCCAGCAGCGGGGACAGTTATGGGTACGAGCAGTACTTC
CDR3 protein: CASSGDSYGYEQYF
J gene: TRBJ2-7
D gene: TRBD1
V gene: TRBV5-1
clone size: few

CDR3 DNA: TGCGCCAGCAGTCAAACTACAAGACGGGACAGGGGGCCTCCGGAGGAGACCCAGTACTTC
CDR3 protein: CASSQTTRRDRGPPEETQYF
J gene: TRBJ2-5
D gene: TRBD1
V gene: TRBV23-1
clone size: once

CDR3 DNA: TGTGCCAGCAGTTACTGGCGGGGCCACGAGCAGTACTTC
CDR3 protein: CASSYWRGHEQYF
J gene: TRBJ2-7
D gene: -
V gene: TRBV6-5
clone size: -

CDR3 DNA: TGCAGCGTTGATCTAGGCAGGGGAAATCAGCCCCAGCATTTT
CDR3 protein: CSVDLGRGNQPQHF
J gene: TRBJ1-5
D gene: -
V gene: TRBV29-1
clone size: -

CDR3 DNA: TGCGCCAGCAGCCAATGGGACTATTCCACAGATACGCAGTATTTT
CDR3 protein: CASSQWDYSTDTQYF
J gene: TRBJ2-3
D gene: TRBD2
V gene: TRBV4-1
clone size: once

CDR3 DNA: TGTGCCAGCACTACGAACACCGGGGAGCTGTTTTTT
CDR3 protein: CASTTNTGELFF
J gene: TRBJ2-2
D gene: -
V gene: TRBV7-2
clone size: -

CDR3 DNA: TGCGCCAGCTACCGAGACAGGGCAGATACGCAGTATTTT
CDR3 protein: CASYRDRADTQYF
J gene: TRBJ2-3
D gene: TRBD1
V gene: TRBV10-2
clone size: -

CDR3 DNA: TGTGCCTGGAGTCCATCTGGAAACACCATATATTTT
CDR3 protein: CAWSPSGNTIYF
J gene: TRBJ1-3
D gene: -
V gene: TRBV30
clone size: few

CDR3 DNA: TGTGCCAGCAGCTTGGGCCTAGCGTCTAGCACAGATACGCAGTATTTT
CDR3 protein: CASSLGLASSTDTQYF
J gene: TRBJ2-3
D gene: -
V gene: TRBV5-6
clone size: -

CDR3 DNA: TGTGCCAGCAGTGACAGGTCTCACGAAAACATTCAGTACTTC
CDR3 protein: CASSDRSHENIQYF
J gene: TRBJ2-4
D gene: -
V gene: TRBV2
clone size: once

CDR3 DNA: TGTGCCAGCAGTGGCGGACGGTTGAACACTGAAGCTTTCTTT
CDR3 protein: CASSGGRLNTEAFF
J gene: TRBJ1-1
D gene: -
V gene: TRBV2
clone size: -

CDR3 DNA: TGCGCCAGCAGCGGGGACAGCCAAGAGACCCAGTACTTC
CDR3 protein: CASSGDSQETQYF
J gene: TRBJ2-5
D gene: TRBD1
V gene: TRBV5-1
clone size: -

CDR3 DNA: TGCGCCAGCAGCAACACCTGGCAGGGGACTGGGGCCAACGTCCTGACTTTC
CDR3 protein: CASSNTWQGTGANVLTF
J gene: TRBJ2-6
D gene: -
V gene: TRBV5-1
clone size: -

CDR3 DNA: TGTGCCAGCAGGGATCGTCACCACTTT
CDR3 protein: CASRDRHHF
J gene: TRBJ1-6
D gene: -
V gene: TRBV7-3
clone size: -

CDR3 DNA: TGTGCCAGCAGTGAAGCCGGAAACGAGCAGTACTTC
CDR3 protein: CASSEAGNEQYF
J gene: TRBJ2-7
D gene: -
V gene: TRBV6-1
clone size: -

CDR3 DNA: TGCGCCAGCAGCTTGTTGGCAGGACAGGGGTTGAACACCATATATTTT
CDR3 protein: CASSLLAGQGLNTIYF
J gene: TRBJ1-3
D gene: TRBD1
V gene: TRBV5-1
clone size: -

CDR3 DNA: TGCAGCGTGGGACAGGTGATGGAAAAGACCCAGTACTTC
CDR3 protein: CSVGQVMEKTQYF
J gene: TRBJ2-5
D gene: TRBD1
V gene: TRBV29-1
clone size: -

CDR3 DNA: TGTGCCAGCTCACCTGCGACAGGGGAAGGAAAACTGTTTTTT
CDR3 protein: CASSPATGEGKLFF
J gene: TRBJ1-4
D gene: TRBD1
V gene: TRBV18
clone size: -

CDR3 DNA: TGTGCCAGCAGCCGCCCGCGGGGCGGGGAGCTGTTTTTT
CDR3 protein: CASSRPRGGELFF
J gene: TRBJ2-2
D gene: -
V gene: TRBV4-2
clone size: -

CDR3 DNA: TGTGCCACCAAAGGGGGGAGCGATACGCAGTATTTT
CDR3 protein: CATKGGSDTQYF
J gene: TRBJ2-3
D gene: -
V gene: TRBV15
clone size: -

CDR3 DNA: TGTGCCAGCAGCCTACGATCGACAGGAGGCTACGAGCAGTACTTC
CDR3 protein: CASSLRSTGGYEQYF
J gene: TRBJ2-7
D gene: -
V gene: TRBV4-2
clone size: few

CDR3 DNA: TGTGCCAGCAGCTTAGCCGAACAGGGCGGGAACATTCAGTACTTC
CDR3 protein: CASSLAEQGGNIQYF
J gene: TRBJ2-4
D gene: -
V gene: TRBV7-9
clone size: few

CDR3 DNA: TGTGCCAGCAGTTTCACAGAGGGGCACAGACGGGCTTTCTTT
CDR3 protein: CASSFTEGHRRAFF
J gene: TRBJ1-1
D gene: -
V gene: TRBV6-5
clone size: -

CDR3 DNA: TGTGCCAGCAGCGAGGTGTGGAAGCAGTACTTC
CDR3 protein: CASSEVWKQYF
J gene: TRBJ2-7
D gene: -
V gene: TRBV2
clone size: -

CDR3 DNA: TGTGCCTGGAATAGCCGGGCAGGCACTGAAGCTTTCTTT
CDR3 protein: CAWNSRAGTEAFF
J gene: TRBJ1-1
D gene: -
V gene: TRBV30
clone size: -

CDR3 DNA: TGTGCCAGCAGCTTAGGGACAGGGGGCGCGGGAAGCAATCAGCCCCAGCATTTT
CDR3 protein: CASSLGTGGAGSNQPQHF
J gene: TRBJ1-5
D gene: TRBD1
V gene: TRBV7-6
clone size: -

CDR3 DNA: TGCGCCAGCAGCTTGGGGCCCCTGACGCAGTTCTTC
CDR3 protein: CASSLGPLTQFF
J gene: TRBJ2-1
D gene: -
V gene: TRBV5-1
clone size: -

CDR3 DNA: TGTGCCAGCAGTTCGGGCTACCAAAACACCGGGGAGCTGTTTTTT
CDR3 protein: CASSSGYQNTGELFF
J gene: TRBJ2-2
D gene: -
V gene: TRBV25-1
clone size: -

CDR3 DNA: TGTGCCAGCAGGACTAGGACCTACAATGAGCAGTTCTTC
CDR3 protein: CASRTRTYNEQFF
J gene: TRBJ2-1
D gene: -
V gene: TRBV2
clone size: few

CDR3 DNA: TGTGCCAGCAGGCCAGAAGAGACCCAGTACTTC
CDR3 protein: CASRPEETQYF
J gene: TRBJ2-5
D gene: -
V gene: TRBV2
clone size: -

CDR3 DNA: TGTGCCAGTAGTATCCTACTAGCGGGGGGGTTCGATGAGCAGTTCTTC
CDR3 protein: CASSILLAGGFDEQFF
J gene: TRBJ2-1
D gene: TRBD2
V gene: TRBV19
clone size: few

CDR3 DNA: TGTGCCAGCAGCCCTCTCCTGATCGATGAGCAGTTCTTC
CDR3 protein: CASSPLLIDEQFF
J gene: TRBJ2-1
D gene: -
V gene: TRBV13
clone size: -

CDR3 DNA: TGCAGCGTGCACTTGAGCTCCTACAATGAGCAGTTCTTC
CDR3 protein: CSVHLSSYNEQFF
J gene: TRBJ2-1
D gene: -
V gene: TRBV29-1
clone size: few

CDR3 DNA: TGTGCCAGCGCCTTTAGCGGGGTAGGCGAGACCCAGTACTTC
CDR3 protein: CASAFSGVGETQYF
J gene: TRBJ2-5
D gene: TRBD2
V gene: TRBV27
clone size: -

CDR3 DNA: TGTGCCTGGAGTGTAAAAACTAGCCAAGAGACCCAGTACTTC
CDR3 protein: CAWSVKTSQETQYF
J gene: TRBJ2-5
D gene: -
V gene: TRBV30
clone size: few

CDR3 DNA: TGTGCCAGCAAGCAGGACAGGACCAATGAGCAGTTCTTC
CDR3 protein: CASKQDRTNEQFF
J gene: TRBJ2-1
D gene: TRBD1
V gene: TRBV2
clone size: -

CDR3 DNA: TGCAGCGTTGTAATTGGCAGCGCGAACACCGGGGAGCTGTTTTTT
CDR3 protein: CSVVIGSANTGELFF
J gene: TRBJ2-2
D gene: -
V gene: TRBV29-1
clone size: -

CDR3 DNA: TGTGCCAGCAGCTTTAGGGGAGCGGGGAAAGAGACCCAGTACTTC
CDR3 protein: CASSFRGAGKETQYF
J gene: TRBJ2-5
D gene: TRBD2
V gene: TRBV7-8
clone size: -

CDR3 DNA: TGTGCCAGTAGACAATCGGGAGATACGCAGTATTTT
CDR3 protein: CASRQSGDTQYF
J gene: TRBJ2-3
D gene: -
V gene: TRBV19
clone size: many

CDR3 DNA: TGCGCCAGCAGCTTGGTCGGTAGCGGGGGTTCTGAGCAGTTCTTC
CDR3 protein: CASSLVGSGGSEQFF
J gene: TRBJ2-1
D gene: TRBD2
V gene: TRBV5-1
clone size: -

CDR3 DNA: TGCGCCAGCAGCCCCGGCGGGACAGGGGGCGCAAACACCGGGGAGCTGTTTTTT
CDR3 protein: CASSPGGTGGANTGELFF
J gene: TRBJ2-2
D gene: TRBD1
V gene: TRBV4-1
clone size: -

CDR3 DNA: TGCAGCGTTGACGGGCCTACTGAAGCTTTCTTT
CDR3 protein: CSVDGPTEAFF
J gene: TRBJ1-1
D gene: -
V gene: TRBV29-1
clone size: -